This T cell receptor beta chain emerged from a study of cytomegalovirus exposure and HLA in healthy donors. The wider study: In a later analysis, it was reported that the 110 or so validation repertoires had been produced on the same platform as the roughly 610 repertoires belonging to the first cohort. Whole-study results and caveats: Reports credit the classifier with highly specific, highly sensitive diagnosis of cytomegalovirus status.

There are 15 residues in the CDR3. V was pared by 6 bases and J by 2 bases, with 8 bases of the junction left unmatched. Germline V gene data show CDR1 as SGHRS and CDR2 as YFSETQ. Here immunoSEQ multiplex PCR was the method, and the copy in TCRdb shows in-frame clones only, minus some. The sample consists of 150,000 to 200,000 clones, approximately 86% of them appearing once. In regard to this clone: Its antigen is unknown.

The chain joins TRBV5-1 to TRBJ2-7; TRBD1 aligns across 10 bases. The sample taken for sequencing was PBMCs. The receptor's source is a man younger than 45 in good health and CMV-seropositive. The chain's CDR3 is CASTTRQGATYEQYF. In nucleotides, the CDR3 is TGCGCCAGCACCACCAGACAGGGGGCAACCTACGAGCAGTACTTC.